This T cell receptor beta chain emerged from a study of T cell repertoires in ileal Crohn's disease. Study details: Postoperative therapy was given to about half: roughly twelve thiopurines, 15 to 20 anti-TNF agents.

Trimming left V 9 bases short and J 0 bases short, with 15 bases between. Germline CDR1 and CDR2: SNHLY and FYNNEI. This CDR3 contains 14 residues. In its sample, this clone was seen a few times. The antigen is not known. Time point in this sample: neoterminal ileum biopsy at postoperative endoscopy, about 6 months after surgery. Patients were adults with ileal or ileocolonic Crohn's disease needing resection. The protocol was immunoSEQ multiplex PCR, while the TCRdb copy is restricted to in-frame clones and leaves out a portion. The table includes about 16,000 clones, more than 65% detected once. Study-level findings and limits: Mucosal expansions were suggested to be mainly CD8 T cells. All patients with clonality above 26.8% had endoscopic recurrence.

This TCR was recovered from an adult with Crohn's disease. The chain joins TRBV2 to TRBJ2-7, with D perhaps TRBD1 (5 bases). The material sequenced was ileal tissue. CDR3 residues: CASDVTTGSYEQYF. In nucleotides, the CDR3 is TGTGCCAGTGATGTTACCACAGGCTCCTACGAGCAGTACTTC.